This T cell receptor beta chain appears in the sequencing data of a study of cytomegalovirus exposure and HLA in healthy donors. Study-wide background: Both the 100 to 150 validation repertoires and the roughly 620 first-cohort repertoires used the same platform, as reported by a later analysis.

Here immunoSEQ multiplex PCR was the method, and the copy in TCRdb shows in-frame clones only, minus some. The sample lists roughly 150,000 clones, around 81% occurring once. Study outcomes and limitations: The tendency of first-cohort TCR clusters to co-occur in the 120 validation repertoires was identified by a subsequent analysis. In vitro testing confirmed three CMV-associated chains as specific for CMV antigens. A list of 150 to 200 TCR beta chains associated with cytomegalovirus was given.

CDR1 is MGHRA and CDR2 is YSYEKL in the germline V gene. V gave up 4 bases and J gave up 2 bases; unmatched junction bases: 13. This CDR3 has 19 amino acids. On this clone itself: Its antigen is not identified.

This receptor was obtained from a man aged 25-45 years in good health and CMV-seropositive. The rearrangement uses TRBV4-1 and TRBJ2-6, with 8 bases that match TRBD1. Sequenced material: PBMCs. The CDR3 nucleotides are TGCGCCAGCAGCCTCCTTGTCGGGGACAGGCCGGCTGGGGCCAACGTCCTGACTTTC. This encodes CASSLLVGDRPAGANVLTF.